This TCR beta chain was sequenced in a study of cytomegalovirus exposure and HLA in healthy donors. Study findings and constraints: Owing to their indistinguishability, certain V segments, notably TRBV6-2 and TRBV6-3, were excluded. V- and J-gene trimming of TCR beta was linked (in a later analysis) to a missense DCLRE1C variant.

Donors sampled were nominally healthy, though unrecorded immune exposures were likely. The J segment lost 4 bases and the V segment lost 7 bases, leaving 9 bases of the junction unmatched. CDR3 length equals 13 residues. Germline CDR1 is SQVTM and CDR2 is ANQGSEA. Amplification used 60 Vbeta primers and 13 Jbeta primers. Sequencing was performed with immunoSEQ multiplex PCR; in TCRdb, only in-frame clones are kept and a portion is missing. The sample shows some 70,000 clones, 77% of them seen only once. About this clone: No antigen is known for it.

The sequence derives from a male donor in good health and CMV-seropositive. Specimen: PBMCs. V usage is TRBV29-1 and J usage is TRBJ1-2; 7 bases agree with TRBD1. DNA of the CDR3: TGCAGCGCACGAACAGGGGAAGGCTATGGCTACACCTTC. This gives the protein CSARTGEGYGYTF.